This is a list of T cell receptor beta chains from one sample in a study of blood T cell repertoires in COVID-19. Repertoires were generated with immunoSEQ multiplex PCR, while TCRdb's copy carries only in-frame clones and drops some. The sample shows about 73,000 clones, approximately 83% of them seen only once. The source material was peripheral blood. The receptors were gathered from a human donor in a cohort sampled during active COVID-19. CDR3s include the opening cysteine and the closing phenylalanine or tryptophan. A D gene is named only where the DNA matches it firmly. Size tells how often a clone was seen (once, few, many) or the class of an expanded clone, and some rows leave it out.

>NA|TRBD2|TRBJ2-5|TRBV19
TGTGCCAGTAAGGGGACTAGCGGGGGGATGTACCAAGAGACCCAGTACTTC
CASKGTSGGMYQETQYF
>NA|TRBD2|TRBJ2-1|TRBV6-5
TGTGCCAGCCAGGCTAGCGGGTTTTACAATGAGCAGTTCTTC
CASQASGFYNEQFF
>NA|NA|TRBJ1-6|TRBV7-2
TGTGCCAGCAGCCCAGGGGACGTTTATAATTCACCCCTCCACTTT
CASSPGDVYNSPLHF
>NA|TRBD2|TRBJ2-7|TRBV11-2
TGTGCCAGCAGCTTAGTGACTAGCGGGGGATACGAGCAGTACTTC
CASSLVTSGGYEQYF
>NA|TRBD2|TRBJ2-5|TRBV5-4
TGTGCCAGCAGCTTTACTCGGACTAGCGGGGGACAAGAGACCCAGTACTTC
CASSFTRTSGGQETQYF
>NA|TRBD2|TRBJ2-2|TRBV5-1
TGCGCCAGCAGCTTGGTGGCGGGGGCGAACACCGGGGAGCTGTTTTTT
CASSLVAGANTGELFF
>NA|TRBD1|TRBJ1-1|TRBV5-6
TGTGCCAGCAGCTTGGGCCTAGGGACAGGGACGACGGAAGCTTTCTTT
CASSLGLGTGTTEAFF
>NA|TRBD1|TRBJ1-5|TRBV18
TGTGCCAGCTCAACACAGGGACAGTGGCCCCAGCATTTT
CASSTQGQWPQHF
>NA|NA|TRBJ2-3|TRBV4-2
TGTGCCAGCAGCCAGTTGGAGGAAGGGCAGACCACAGATACGCAGTATTTT
CASSQLEEGQTTDTQYF
>NA|NA|TRBJ1-4|TRBV7-9
TGTGCCAGCAGCATATCGGGGTGGGGAACTAATGAAAAACTGTTTTTT
CASSISGWGTNEKLFF
>NA|TRBD2|TRBJ2-2|TRBV6-1
TGTGCCAGCAGTGAAGCGTCTCGGCTAGCGGGAGACACCGGGGAGCTGTTTTTT
CASSEASRLAGDTGELFF
>NA|TRBD2|TRBJ2-5|TRBV5-1
TGCGCCAGCAGCGCGCCCGGGACTAGCCCCGGAGAGACCCAGTACTTC
CASSAPGTSPGETQYF
>NA|TRBD1|TRBJ1-5|TRBV27
TGTGCCAGCAGTCCGGGACAGGGTAATCAGCCCCAGCATTTT
CASSPGQGNQPQHF
>NA|NA|TRBJ2-1|TRBV5-1
TGCGCCAGCAGCCGACCGAGACAGGTCCTCTCCTACAATGAGCAGTTCTTC
CASSRPRQVLSYNEQFF
>NA|NA|TRBJ1-5|TRBV2
TGTGCCAGCAATAAGCTTTACGGCAATCAGCCCCAGCATTTT
CASNKLYGNQPQHF
>NA|TRBD1|TRBJ2-2|TRBV10-3
TGTGCCATCAAACTTGGGACAGGGGACCTCACCGGGGAGCTGTTTTTT
CAIKLGTGDLTGELFF
>NA|TRBD1|TRBJ2-7|TRBV29-1
TGCAGCGTTGTAAGGGACAGGGGGTACGAGCAGTACTTC
CSVVRDRGYEQYF
>few|TRBD2|TRBJ2-7|TRBV5-4
TGTGCCAGCAGCTTGGGCCTAGCGGGCTCCTACGAGCAGTACTTC
CASSLGLAGSYEQYF
>once|NA|TRBJ2-2|TRBV4-1
TGCGCCAGCAGCGGGGGGATGGGGGAGCTGTTTTTT
CASSGGMGELFF
>NA|NA|TRBJ2-5|TRBV11-3
TGTGCCAGCAGCCTAAGCCGGCAGGGGCCTCACTTC
CASSLSRQGPHF
>NA|TRBD1|TRBJ1-3|TRBV4-2
TGTGCCAGCAGCCCCCACCTGGGACAGGACTCTGGAAACACCATATATTTT
CASSPHLGQDSGNTIYF
>NA|TRBD1|TRBJ2-1|TRBV28
TGTGCCAGCAGTCTTTGGGACAGCTCCTACAATGAGCAGTTCTTC
CASSLWDSSYNEQFF
>NA|TRBD1|TRBJ1-3|TRBV10-3
TGTGCCGCCCTGGGAAACAGGGGGGGATCGGATGGAAACACCATATATTTT
CAALGNRGGSDGNTIYF
>NA|NA|TRBJ2-7|TRBV27
TGTGCCAGCAGTCCAAACCCCCCTAGCAACGAGCAGTACTTC
CASSPNPPSNEQYF
>NA|TRBD1|TRBJ2-1|TRBV5-1
TGCGCCAGCAGCTTGGGGGGACAGGGCCCCCTAAATAATGAGCAGTTCTTC
CASSLGGQGPLNNEQFF
>NA|NA|TRBJ2-2|TRBV7-6
TGTGCCAGCATACCCGGGGGGCTGAACACCGGGGAGCTGTTTTTT
CASIPGGLNTGELFF
>NA|TRBD2|TRBJ2-1|TRBV4-3
TGCGCCAGCAGTCGCGGGGGTGCGAGCTACAATGAGCAGTTCTTC
CASSRGGASYNEQFF
>NA|NA|TRBJ2-7|TRBV29-1
TGCAGCGTGCGGGGGCAGGGTGGCGAGCAGTACTTC
CSVRGQGGEQYF
>NA|NA|TRBJ2-3|TRBV28
TGTGCCAGCAGACGCGACCGGGGTGCTAGCACAGATACGCAGTATTTT
CASRRDRGASTDTQYF
>NA|TRBD2|TRBJ2-3|TRBV5-4
TGTGCCAGCAGCACCCAACTAGCGAAAGTCACAGATACGCAGTATTTT
CASSTQLAKVTDTQYF
>NA|TRBD2|TRBJ2-1|TRBV4-1
TGCGCCAGCAGCCAACGAGTAGCGGGGAAAAACAATGAGCAGTTCTTC
CASSQRVAGKNNEQFF
>NA|TRBD2|TRBJ2-5|TRBV5-1
TGCGCCAGCAGCTTGGAGCCCGGGGGGGAGACCCAGTACTTC
CASSLEPGGETQYF
>NA|NA|TRBJ1-2|TRBV5-4
TGTGCCAGCAGCCCACAACTCGGGGACTATGGCTACACCTTC
CASSPQLGDYGYTF
>NA|NA|TRBJ1-4|TRBV9
TGTGCCAGCAGCGTATCCCGTGCCGGGGGGGCTGGCCCGGAAAAACTGTTTTTT
CASSVSRAGGAGPEKLFF
>NA|NA|TRBJ2-7|TRBV29-1
TGCAGCGTTCTCTGGACGGACACCTACGAGCAGTACTTC
CSVLWTDTYEQYF
>NA|TRBD1|TRBJ2-7|TRBV10-3
TGTGCCATCAGTGAGAGGGACAGGGGGTACGAGCAGTACTTC
CAISERDRGYEQYF
>NA|NA|TRBJ1-2|TRBV29-1
TGCAGCGTTCGGGATCCGGGCCATGGCTACACCTTC
CSVRDPGHGYTF
>NA|TRBD1|TRBJ1-4|TRBV15
TGTGCCACCAACCTACCGGGACAGGGTGGCGAAAAACTGTTTTTT
CATNLPGQGGEKLFF
>NA|TRBD1|TRBJ1-1|TRBV10-3
TGTGCCATCAGGCAGGACAGGGAACTGAACACTGAAGCTTTCTTT
CAIRQDRELNTEAFF
>NA|TRBD2|TRBJ2-3|TRBV24-1
TGTGCCACCGAATCAGGGATAGCGGGGGAGGCAGATACGCAGTATTTT
CATESGIAGEADTQYF
>NA|NA|TRBJ2-7|TRBV10-3
TGTGCCATCAGTGGAACAGGGCAGGGACCCTACGAGCAGTACTTC
CAISGTGQGPYEQYF
>once|NA|TRBJ2-5|TRBV11-3
TGTGCCAGCAGCTTAGGGGTAACTAACCAAGAGACCCAGTACTTC
CASSLGVTNQETQYF
>once|NA|TRBJ1-1|TRBV12-3/TRBV12-4
TGTGCCAGCAGTTTACCCCAGAACACTGAAGCTTTCTTT
CASSLPQNTEAFF
>NA|NA|TRBJ1-2|TRBV7-2
TGTGCCAGCAGCTTAGAGGTTAGGGGCAGTCAAATGGGCTACACCTTC
CASSLEVRGSQMGYTF
>NA|TRBD2|TRBJ2-3|TRBV7-9
TGTGCCAGCAGCTTAGGAGCGGGGAAGGGCACAGATACGCAGTATTTT
CASSLGAGKGTDTQYF
>NA|NA|TRBJ2-3|TRBV25-1
TGTGCCAGCAGAGGCCGAGGACTCAGCACAGATACGCAGTATTTT
CASRGRGLSTDTQYF
>NA|TRBD2|TRBJ2-1|TRBV19
TGTGCCAGTAGTATACCTCCTATAAGCGGGGGCCCCCGAAGGCAGTTCTTC
CASSIPPISGGPRRQFF
>NA|NA|TRBJ2-5|TRBV28
TGTGCCAGCAGTTCGGGGGAGACCCAGTACTTC
CASSSGETQYF
>NA|TRBD1|TRBJ2-1|TRBV7-3
TGTGCCAGCAGCTTTACAGGGGGCGAATACAATGAGCAGTTCTTC
CASSFTGGEYNEQFF
>NA|NA|TRBJ2-2|TRBV6-2/TRBV6-3
TGTGCCAGCAGTTACCACAAGACAGCCCCCTTCGCCACCGGGGAGCTGTTTTTT
CASSYHKTAPFATGELFF
>NA|NA|TRBJ1-1|TRBV11-3
TGTGCCAGCAGCTACAGTCAGGCAGGGACTGAAGCTTTCTTT
CASSYSQAGTEAFF